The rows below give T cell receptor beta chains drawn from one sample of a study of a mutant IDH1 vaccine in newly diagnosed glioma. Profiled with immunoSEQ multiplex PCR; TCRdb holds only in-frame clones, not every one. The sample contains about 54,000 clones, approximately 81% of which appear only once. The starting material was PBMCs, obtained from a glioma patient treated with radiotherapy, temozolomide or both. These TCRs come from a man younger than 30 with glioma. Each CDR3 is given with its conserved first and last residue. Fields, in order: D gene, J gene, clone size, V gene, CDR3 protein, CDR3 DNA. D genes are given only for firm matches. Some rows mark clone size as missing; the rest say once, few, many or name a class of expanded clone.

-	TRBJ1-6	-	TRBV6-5	CASSYTQGDYSPLHF	TGTGCCAGCAGTTACACCCAAGGGGACTATTCACCCCTCCACTTT
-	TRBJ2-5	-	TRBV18	CASSPSLSQETQYF	TGTGCCAGCTCACCAAGTCTCAGTCAAGAGACCCAGTACTTC
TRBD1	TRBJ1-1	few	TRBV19	CASRARDREAFF	TGTGCCAGTAGGGCCCGGGACAGAGAAGCTTTCTTT
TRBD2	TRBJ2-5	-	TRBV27	CASSLRLAGGVGTQYF	TGTGCCAGCAGTTTACGACTAGCGGGGGGAGTCGGGACCCAGTACTTC
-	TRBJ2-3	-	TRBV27	CASSARMSGDTQYF	TGTGCCAGCAGTGCCCGGATGTCGGGAGATACGCAGTATTTT
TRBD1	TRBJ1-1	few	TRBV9	CASSAGTGVNTEAFF	TGTGCCAGCAGCGCTGGGACAGGGGTGAACACTGAAGCTTTCTTT
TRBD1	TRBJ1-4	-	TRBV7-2	CASRFTGEGKLFF	TGTGCCAGCAGATTTACAGGGGAGGGAAAACTGTTTTTT
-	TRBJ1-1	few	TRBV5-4	CASHSNTEAFF	TGTGCCAGCCACTCTAACACTGAAGCTTTCTTT
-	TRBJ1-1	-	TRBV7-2	CASSRAWGGRTEAFF	TGTGCCAGCAGCCGCGCATGGGGGGGGCGCACTGAAGCTTTCTTT
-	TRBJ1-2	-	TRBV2	CASSEVPNYGYTF	TGTGCCAGCAGTGAAGTGCCAAACTATGGCTACACCTTC
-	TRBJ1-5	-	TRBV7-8	CASSSITNQPQHF	TGTGCCAGCAGCTCCATCACGAATCAGCCCCAGCATTTT
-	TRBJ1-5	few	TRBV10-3	CAHLLGNQPQHF	TGTGCCCATCTCTTAGGGAATCAGCCCCAGCATTTT
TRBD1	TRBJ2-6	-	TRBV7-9	CASSVRDRMLGANVLTF	TGTGCCAGCAGCGTCCGGGACAGAATGCTTGGGGCCAACGTCCTGACTTTC
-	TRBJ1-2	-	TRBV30	CAWFIRDNRGYTF	TGTGCCTGGTTTATCCGGGACAACCGCGGCTACACCTTC
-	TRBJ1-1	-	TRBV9	CASSPNMNTEAFF	TGTGCCAGCAGCCCCAATATGAACACTGAAGCTTTCTTT
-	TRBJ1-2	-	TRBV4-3	CASSQDNRRVNYGYTF	TGCGCCAGCAGCCAAGATAACAGGAGGGTGAACTATGGCTACACCTTC
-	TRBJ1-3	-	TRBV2	CASSESGISGNTIYF	TGTGCCAGCAGTGAATCCGGGATCTCTGGAAACACCATATATTTT
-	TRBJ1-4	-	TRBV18	CASSPQGEKLFF	TGTGCCAGCTCACCACAGGGGGAGAAACTGTTTTTT
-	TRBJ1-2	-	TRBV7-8	CASSLFGAGYGYTF	TGTGCCAGCAGCTTATTCGGGGCAGGCTATGGCTACACCTTC
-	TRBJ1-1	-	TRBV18	CASSPPILNTEAFF	TGTGCCAGCTCACCACCGATCTTGAACACTGAAGCTTTCTTT
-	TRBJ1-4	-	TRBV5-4	CASSFGGRLTSNEKLFF	TGTGCCAGCAGCTTCGGGGGACGGCTCACCTCTAATGAAAAACTGTTTTTT
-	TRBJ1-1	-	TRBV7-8	CASRYLGYTEAFF	TGTGCCAGCCGCTACTTGGGGTACACTGAAGCTTTCTTT
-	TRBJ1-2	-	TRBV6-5	CASRTKIGPTGGYTF	TGTGCCAGCAGAACAAAAATAGGGCCAACAGGAGGCTACACCTTC
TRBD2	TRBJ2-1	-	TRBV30	CAWGTSGRSGSYNEQFF	TGTGCCTGGGGGACTAGCGGGAGGTCGGGCTCCTACAATGAGCAGTTCTTC
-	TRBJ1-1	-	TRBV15	CATSRGQQGNTEAFF	TGTGCCACCAGCAGAGGACAACAGGGGAACACTGAAGCTTTCTTT
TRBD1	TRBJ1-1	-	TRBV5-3	CARSLGSIGQGNTEAFF	TGTGCCAGAAGCTTGGGATCGATAGGACAGGGGAACACTGAAGCTTTCTTT
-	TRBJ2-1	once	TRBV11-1	CASSFEPSRYNEQFF	TGTGCCAGCAGCTTCGAACCAAGCAGGTACAATGAGCAGTTCTTC
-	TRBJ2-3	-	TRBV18	CASSSTLEGDTQYF	TGTGCCAGCTCATCAACCCTTGAGGGGGATACGCAGTATTTT
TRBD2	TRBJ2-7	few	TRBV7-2	CASSLVSSGGAEQYF	TGTGCCAGCAGCTTAGTCTCTAGCGGGGGGGCTGAGCAGTACTTC
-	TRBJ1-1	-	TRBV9	CASSPWDLNTEAFF	TGTGCCAGCAGCCCTTGGGACTTGAACACTGAAGCTTTCTTT
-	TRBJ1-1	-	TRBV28	CASSLPGGTEAFF	TGTGCCAGCAGTCTGCCGGGGGGCACTGAAGCTTTCTTT
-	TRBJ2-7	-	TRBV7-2	CASSLGQAHYEQYF	TGTGCCAGCAGCTTAGGGCAGGCCCACTACGAGCAGTACTTC
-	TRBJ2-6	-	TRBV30	CAWTPSRGTGQAGANVLTF	TGTGCCTGGACCCCCTCACGGGGTACGGGTCAGGCTGGGGCCAACGTCCTGACTTTC
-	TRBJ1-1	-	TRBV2	CASSASQLNTEAFF	TGTGCCAGCAGTGCAAGCCAATTGAACACTGAAGCTTTCTTT
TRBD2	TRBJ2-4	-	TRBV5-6	CASSSILAGGPDIQYF	TGTGCCAGCAGCTCTATACTAGCGGGGGGGCCTGACATTCAGTACTTC
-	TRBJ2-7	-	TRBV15	CATSRALTYEQYF	TGTGCCACCAGCAGAGCCCTCACCTACGAGCAGTACTTC